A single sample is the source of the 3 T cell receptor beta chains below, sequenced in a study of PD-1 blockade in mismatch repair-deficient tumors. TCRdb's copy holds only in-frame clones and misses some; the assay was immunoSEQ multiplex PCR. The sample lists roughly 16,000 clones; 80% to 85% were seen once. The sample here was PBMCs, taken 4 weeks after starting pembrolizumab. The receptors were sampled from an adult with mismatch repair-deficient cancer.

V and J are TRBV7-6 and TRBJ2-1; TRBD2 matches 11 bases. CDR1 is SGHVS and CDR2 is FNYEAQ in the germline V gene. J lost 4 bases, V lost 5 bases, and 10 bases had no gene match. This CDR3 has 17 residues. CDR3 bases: TGTGCCAGCAGCCCCACGGCACTAGCGGGAGCTTACAATGAGCAGTTCTTC. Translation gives CASSPTALAGAYNEQFF.

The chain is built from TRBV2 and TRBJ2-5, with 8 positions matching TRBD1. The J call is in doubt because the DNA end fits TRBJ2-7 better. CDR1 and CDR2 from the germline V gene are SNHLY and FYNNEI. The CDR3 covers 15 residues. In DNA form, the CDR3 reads TGTGCCAGCAGTATTGCAGGGGGCACCACCTACGAGCAGTACTTC. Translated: CASSIAGGTTYEQYF.

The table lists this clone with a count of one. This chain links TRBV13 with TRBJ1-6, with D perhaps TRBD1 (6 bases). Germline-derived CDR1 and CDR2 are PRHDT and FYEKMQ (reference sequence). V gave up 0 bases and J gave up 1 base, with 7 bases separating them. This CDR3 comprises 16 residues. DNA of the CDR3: TGTGCCAGCAGCTTAGGAGGGGGTTCCTATAATTCACCCCTCCACTTT. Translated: CASSLGGGSYNSPLHF.